One TCR beta chain is described in this entry. What it binds is unknown. Other nucleotide sequences in the sample specify the same CDR3. Sequencing targeted expressed TCRB transcripts, as all isolated RNA had been reverse transcribed. Using immunoSEQ multiplex PCR, the repertoire was profiled, and TCRdb retains in-frame clones only, with some absent. The sample has around 650,000 clones, around 12% seen once. This specimen comes from a study of beta chain features in type 1 diabetes. Notes on the study in general: When Type 1 diabetes patients were examined, their TCRB CDR3s proved moderately but significantly shorter in all four CD4+ subsets.

There are 14 residues in the CDR3. Deletions cut 1 base from V and 0 bases from J, with 4 bases between. The germline CDR1 and CDR2 sequences are LGHNA and YNFKEQ. The source is a man aged 25 to 45 with type 1 diabetes. Sequences were obtained from naive CD4+ T cells from blood. This chain uses TRBV4-2 with TRBJ1-3; D remains unclear. This CDR3 reads CASSQGVSGNTIYF. In DNA form, the CDR3 reads TGTGCCAGCAGCCAAGGGGTCTCTGGAAACACCATATATTTT.